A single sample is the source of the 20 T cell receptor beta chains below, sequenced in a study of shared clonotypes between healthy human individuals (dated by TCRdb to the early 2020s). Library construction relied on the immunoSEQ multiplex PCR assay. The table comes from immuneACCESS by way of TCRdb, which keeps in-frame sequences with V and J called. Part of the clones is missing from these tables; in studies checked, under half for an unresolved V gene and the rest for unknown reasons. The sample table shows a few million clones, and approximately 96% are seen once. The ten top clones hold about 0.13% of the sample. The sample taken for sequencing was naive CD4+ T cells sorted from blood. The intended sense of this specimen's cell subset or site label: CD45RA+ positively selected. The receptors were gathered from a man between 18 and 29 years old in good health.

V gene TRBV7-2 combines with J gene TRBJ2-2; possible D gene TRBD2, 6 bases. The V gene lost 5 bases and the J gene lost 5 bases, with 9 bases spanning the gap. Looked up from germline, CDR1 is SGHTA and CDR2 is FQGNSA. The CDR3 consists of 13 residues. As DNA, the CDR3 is TGTGCCAGCAGCCCGCGGGAAACCGGGGAGCTGTTTTTT. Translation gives CASSPRETGELFF. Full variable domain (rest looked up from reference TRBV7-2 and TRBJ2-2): GAGVSQSPSNKVTEKGKDVELRCDPISGHTALYWYRQSLGQGLEFLIYFQGNSAPDKSGLPSDRFSAERTGGSVSTLTIQRTQQEDSAVYLCASSPRETGELFFGEGSRLTVL.

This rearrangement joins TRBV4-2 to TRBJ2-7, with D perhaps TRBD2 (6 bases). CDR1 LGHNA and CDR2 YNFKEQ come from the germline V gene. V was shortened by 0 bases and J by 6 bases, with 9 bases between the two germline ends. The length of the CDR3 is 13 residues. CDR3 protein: CASSQDREREQYF. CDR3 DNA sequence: TGTGCCAGCAGCCAAGATCGGGAGCGCGAGCAGTACTTC.

The CDR3, as DNA: TGTGCCAGCAGCCCTGGGGGACAGGGAGATCACCTCCACTTT. Translated: CASSPGGQGDHLHF. The V gene is TRBV7-9, the J gene TRBJ1-6, with 9 bases matching TRBD1. After removal of 5 bases from V and 15 bases from J, the junction contained 11 bases not matched to a gene. Germline CDR1 is SEHNR and CDR2 is FQNEAQ (reference sequence). The CDR3 spans 14 residues.

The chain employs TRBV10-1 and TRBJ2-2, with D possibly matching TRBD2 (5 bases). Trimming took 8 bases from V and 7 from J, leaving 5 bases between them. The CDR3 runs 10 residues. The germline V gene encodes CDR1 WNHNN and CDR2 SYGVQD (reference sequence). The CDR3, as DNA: TGCGCCAGCGGAGGCGGGGAGCTGTTTTTT. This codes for CASGGGELFF.

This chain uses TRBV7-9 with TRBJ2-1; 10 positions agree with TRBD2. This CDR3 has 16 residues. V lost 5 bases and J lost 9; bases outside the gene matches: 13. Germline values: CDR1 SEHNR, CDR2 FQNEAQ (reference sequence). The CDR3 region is CASSGMVLAGEVEQFF. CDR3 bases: TGTGCCAGCAGCGGTATGGTCCTAGCGGGAGAAGTTGAGCAGTTCTTC.

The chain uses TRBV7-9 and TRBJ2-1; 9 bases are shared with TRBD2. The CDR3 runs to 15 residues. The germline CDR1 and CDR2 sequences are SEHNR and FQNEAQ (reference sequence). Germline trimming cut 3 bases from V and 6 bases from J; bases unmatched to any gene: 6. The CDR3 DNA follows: TGTGCCAGCAGCTTTCAAGGCGGGAGGGCCAATGAGCAGTTCTTC. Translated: CASSFQGGRANEQFF.

The CDR3 region is CSAYSGSSYNEQFF. As DNA, the CDR3 is TGCAGCGCCTATAGCGGTAGCTCCTACAATGAGCAGTTCTTC. V and J are TRBV29-1 and TRBJ2-1; weak D call: TRBD2 (6 bases). This CDR3 contains 14 residues. CDR1 is SQVTM, CDR2 ANQGSEA, per germline. V lost 7 bases and J 0 bases, leaving 13 bases between the germline ends.

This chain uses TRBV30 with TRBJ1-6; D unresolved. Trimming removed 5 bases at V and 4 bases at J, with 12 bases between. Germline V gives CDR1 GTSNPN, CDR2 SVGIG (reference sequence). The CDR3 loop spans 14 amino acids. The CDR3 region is CAWATDPYNSPLHF. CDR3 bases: TGTGCCTGGGCCACGGACCCTTATAATTCACCCCTCCACTTT.

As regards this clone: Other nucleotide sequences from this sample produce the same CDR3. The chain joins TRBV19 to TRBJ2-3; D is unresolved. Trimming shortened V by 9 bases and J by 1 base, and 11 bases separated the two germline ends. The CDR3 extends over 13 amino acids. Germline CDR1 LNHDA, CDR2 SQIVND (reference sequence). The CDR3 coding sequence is TGTGCCAGCCGGCTCGCGGGCACAGATACGCAGTATTTT. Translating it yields CASRLAGTDTQYF.

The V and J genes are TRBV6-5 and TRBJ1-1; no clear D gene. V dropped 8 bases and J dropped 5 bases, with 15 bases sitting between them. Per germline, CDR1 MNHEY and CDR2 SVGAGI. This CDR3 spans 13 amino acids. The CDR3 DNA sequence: TGTGCCAGCTTTAGGGTTGTGGGGACTGAAGCTTTCTTT. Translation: CASFRVVGTEAFF.

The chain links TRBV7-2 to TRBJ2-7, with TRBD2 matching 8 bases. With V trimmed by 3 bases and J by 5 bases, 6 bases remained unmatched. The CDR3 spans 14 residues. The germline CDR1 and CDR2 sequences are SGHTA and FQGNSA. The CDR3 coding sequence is TGTGCCAGCAGCTTGGGACTAGGAACTAACGAGCAGTACTTC. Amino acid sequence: CASSLGLGTNEQYF.

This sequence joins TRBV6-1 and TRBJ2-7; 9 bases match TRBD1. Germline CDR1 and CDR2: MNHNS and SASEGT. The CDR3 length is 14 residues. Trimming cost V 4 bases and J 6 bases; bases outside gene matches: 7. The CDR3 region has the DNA TGTGCCAGCAGTGTCACCGGGACAGGGCCCGAGCAGTACTTC. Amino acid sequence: CASSVTGTGPEQYF.

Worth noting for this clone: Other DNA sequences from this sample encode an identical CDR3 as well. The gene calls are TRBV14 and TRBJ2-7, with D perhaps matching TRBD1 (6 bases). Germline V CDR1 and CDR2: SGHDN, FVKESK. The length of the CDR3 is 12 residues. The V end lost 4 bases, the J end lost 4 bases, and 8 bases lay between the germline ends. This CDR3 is CASSPQGYEQYF. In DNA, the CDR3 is TGTGCCAGCAGCCCCCAGGGGTACGAGCAGTACTTC. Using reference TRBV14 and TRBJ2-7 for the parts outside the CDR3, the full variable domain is EAGVTQFPSHSVIEKGQTVTLRCDPISGHDNLYWYRRVMGKEIKFLLHFVKESKQDESGMPNNRFLAERTGGTYSTLKVQPAELEDSGVYFCASSPQGYEQYFGPGTRLTVT.

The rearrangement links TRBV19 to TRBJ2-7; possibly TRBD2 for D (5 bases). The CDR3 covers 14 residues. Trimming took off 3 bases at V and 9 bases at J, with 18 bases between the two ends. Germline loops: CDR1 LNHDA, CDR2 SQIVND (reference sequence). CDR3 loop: CASSMVDREAGQYF. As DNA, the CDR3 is TGTGCCAGTAGTATGGTCGACCGGGAAGCAGGGCAGTACTTC.

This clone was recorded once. The CDR3 spells CAWSPGLATDTQYF. The CDR3 nucleotides read TGTGCCTGGAGTCCGGGACTAGCGACAGATACGCAGTATTTT. The V gene is TRBV30, the J gene TRBJ2-3; 10 bases agree with TRBD2. This CDR3 contains 14 residues. V was pared by 2 bases and J by 3 bases, with 2 bases of the junction left unmatched. Germline loops: CDR1 GTSNPN, CDR2 SVGIG (reference sequence).

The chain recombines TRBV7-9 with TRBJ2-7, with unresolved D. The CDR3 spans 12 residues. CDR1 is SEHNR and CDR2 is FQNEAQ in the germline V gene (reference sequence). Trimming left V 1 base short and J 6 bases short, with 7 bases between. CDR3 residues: CASSLELFEQYF. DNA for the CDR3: TGTGCCAGCAGCTTAGAGCTATTCGAGCAGTACTTC.

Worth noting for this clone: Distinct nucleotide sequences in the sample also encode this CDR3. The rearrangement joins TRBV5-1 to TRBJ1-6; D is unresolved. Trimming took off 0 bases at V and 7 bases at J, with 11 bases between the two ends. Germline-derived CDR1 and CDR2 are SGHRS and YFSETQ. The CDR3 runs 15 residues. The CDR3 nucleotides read TGCGCCAGCAGCTTGGAACGGGGTTCGAATTCACCCCTCCACTTT. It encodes CASSLERGSNSPLHF. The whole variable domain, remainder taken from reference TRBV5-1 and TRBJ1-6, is KAGVTQTPRYLIKTRGQQVTLSCSPISGHRSVSWYQQTPGQGLQFLFEYFSETQRNKGNFPGRFSGRQFSNSRSEMNVSTLELGDSALYLCASSLERGSNSPLHFGNGTRLTVT.

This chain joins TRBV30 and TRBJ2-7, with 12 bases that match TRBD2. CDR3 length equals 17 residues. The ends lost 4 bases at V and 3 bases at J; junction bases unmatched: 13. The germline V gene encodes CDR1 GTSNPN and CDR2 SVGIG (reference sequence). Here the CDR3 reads CAWTLTRTSGDLYEQYF. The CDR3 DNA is TGTGCCTGGACCTTGACTCGGACTAGCGGGGACCTCTACGAGCAGTACTTC.

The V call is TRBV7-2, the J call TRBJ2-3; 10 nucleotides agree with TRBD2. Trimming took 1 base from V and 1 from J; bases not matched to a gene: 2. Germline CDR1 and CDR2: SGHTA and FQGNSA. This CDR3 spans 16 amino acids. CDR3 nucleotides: TGTGCCAGCAGCTTAGGCACTAGCGGGGGCACAGATACGCAGTATTTT. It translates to CASSLGTSGGTDTQYF.

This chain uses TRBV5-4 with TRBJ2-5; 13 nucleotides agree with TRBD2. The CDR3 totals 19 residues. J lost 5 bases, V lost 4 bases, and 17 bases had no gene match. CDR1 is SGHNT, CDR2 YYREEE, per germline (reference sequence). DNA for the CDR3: TGTGCCAGCAGCCCCGCTACTGGACTAGCGGGAGTAGGGAGGGAGACCCAGTACTTC. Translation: CASSPATGLAGVGRETQYF.